This T cell receptor beta chain was recovered during a study of T cells in Graves' hyperthyroidism and ophthalmopathy. Background on the study: Peripheral blood was acquired at first diagnosis, ahead of any therapy whatsoever.

Study observations and caveats: From stable hyperthyroidism, ophthalmopathy was set apart by a 13 V-J model.

Researchers amplified the TCR beta CDR3 regions from RNA transcripts. HTBI primers were employed in a first-round RT-PCR of the TCR CDR3. Via MiXCR, TCRdb re-called the multiplex PCR reads, giving one row per CDR3 protein. The profile shows under 300,000 distinct CDR3 sequences, approximately 14% of them singletons. Hyperthyroidism had been newly diagnosed in patients aged 18 to 65, and its duration was under 2 months. Together with thyroid ultrasound, orbital computed tomography, serum thyroxine and TRAb, clinical symptoms were used for diagnoses. Germline V gene lookup returns CDR1 LGHDT and CDR2 YNNKEL (reference sequence). CDR3 size: 12 residues. Trimming left V 1 base short and J 6 bases short, with 6 bases between. This clonotype was detected many times. Its antigen remains unidentified.

The material sequenced was blood. The chain links TRBV3-1 to TRBJ1-2, with unresolved D. The source is a woman aged 50 to 60 with Graves' hyperthyroidism that later progressed to Graves' ophthalmopathy. CDR3 bases: TGTGCCAGCAGCCAAGGGCCAGATGGCTACACCTTC. Protein: CASSQGPDGYTF.